The T cell receptor (beta chain) described here comes from a study of long-term antiretroviral therapy in people with HIV. Whole-study results and caveats: Clonotypes expanded prior to ART showed repertoire dominance at all sampled time points. Increased diversity was seen after ART, yet it remained lower than in transplant donor controls.

Germline-derived CDR1 and CDR2 are KGHSH and LQKENI. V was pared by 3 bases and J by 6 bases, with 15 bases between. The CDR3 has 15 amino acids. Of note for this clone: No antigen is known for it.

In the United States, treatment was given to all participants with HIV. The immunoSEQ assay was v3.0, run at survey level. The study targeted roughly 35,000-55,000 T-cell genomes per sample in sequencing. Libraries were prepared by immunoSEQ multiplex PCR; TCRdb keeps only in-frame clonotypes and omits some of them. The sample records 25,000 to 35,000 clones, about nine tenths being singletons. The chain combines TRBV18 with TRBJ2-1; a weak D match, TRBD2 (7 bases). The TCR sequence derives from a man younger than 35 with HIV. Sequenced here: unsorted PBMCs, sampled 3.1 years after starting antiretroviral therapy. The CDR3, as DNA: TGTGCCAGCTCACCGCTTAACAGGGAGGGCAATGAGCAGTTCTTC. Its translation: CASSPLNREGNEQFF.